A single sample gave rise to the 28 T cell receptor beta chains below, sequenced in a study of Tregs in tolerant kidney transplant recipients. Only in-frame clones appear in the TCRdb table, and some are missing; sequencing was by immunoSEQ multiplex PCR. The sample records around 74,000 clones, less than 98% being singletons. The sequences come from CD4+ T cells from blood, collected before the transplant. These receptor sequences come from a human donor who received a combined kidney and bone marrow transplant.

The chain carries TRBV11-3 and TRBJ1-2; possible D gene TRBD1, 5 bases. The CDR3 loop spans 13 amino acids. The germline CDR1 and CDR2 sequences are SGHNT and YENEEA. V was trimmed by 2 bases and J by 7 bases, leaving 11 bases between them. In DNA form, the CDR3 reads TGTGCCAGCAGCTTACAGGGTGTAGTTGGCTACACCTTC. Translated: CASSLQGVVGYTF.

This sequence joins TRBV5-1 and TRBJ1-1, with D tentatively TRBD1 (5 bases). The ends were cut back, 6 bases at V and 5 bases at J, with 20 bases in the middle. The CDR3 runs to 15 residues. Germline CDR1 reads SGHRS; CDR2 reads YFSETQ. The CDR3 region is CASNYPLTARTEAFF. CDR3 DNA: TGCGCCAGCAATTATCCCCTGACAGCAAGGACTGAAGCTTTCTTT.

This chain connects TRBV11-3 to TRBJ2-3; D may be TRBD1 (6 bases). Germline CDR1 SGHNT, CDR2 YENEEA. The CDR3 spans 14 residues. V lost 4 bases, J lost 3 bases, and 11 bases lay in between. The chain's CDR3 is CASSSRDKTDTQYF. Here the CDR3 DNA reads TGTGCCAGCAGCTCCCGGGACAAGACAGATACGCAGTATTTT.

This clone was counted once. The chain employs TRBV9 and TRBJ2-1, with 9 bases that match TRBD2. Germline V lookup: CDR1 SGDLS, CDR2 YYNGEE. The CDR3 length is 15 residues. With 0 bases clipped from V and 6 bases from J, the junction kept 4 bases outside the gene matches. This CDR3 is CASSVVSGGGNEQFF. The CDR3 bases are TGTGCCAGCAGCGTAGTTAGCGGGGGAGGCAATGAGCAGTTCTTC.

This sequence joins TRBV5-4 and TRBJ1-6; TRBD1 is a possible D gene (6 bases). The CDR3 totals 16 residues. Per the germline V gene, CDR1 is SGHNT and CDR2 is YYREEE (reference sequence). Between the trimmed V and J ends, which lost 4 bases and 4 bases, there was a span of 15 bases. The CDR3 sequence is CASSPGAGRYNSPLHF. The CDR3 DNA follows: TGTGCCAGCAGCCCAGGGGCAGGACGGTATAATTCACCCCTCCACTTT. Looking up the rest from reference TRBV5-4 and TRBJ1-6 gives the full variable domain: ETGVTQSPTHLIKTRGQQVTLRCSSQSGHNTVSWYQQALGQGPQFIFQYYREEENGRGNFPPRFSGLQFPNYSSELNVNALELDDSALYLCASSPGAGRYNSPLHFGNGTRLTVT.

The CDR3 bases are TGTGCCAGCACCCGTTGCAGGGTAAGTTATGGCTACACCTTC. Translated, it gives CASTRCRVSYGYTF. This rearrangement joins TRBV6-4 to TRBJ1-2; a weak D match, TRBD1 (5 bases). Trimming took off 7 bases at V and 5 bases at J, with 17 bases between the two ends. The CDR3 runs 14 residues. Germline V gene sequence: CDR1 MRHNA, CDR2 SNTAGT.

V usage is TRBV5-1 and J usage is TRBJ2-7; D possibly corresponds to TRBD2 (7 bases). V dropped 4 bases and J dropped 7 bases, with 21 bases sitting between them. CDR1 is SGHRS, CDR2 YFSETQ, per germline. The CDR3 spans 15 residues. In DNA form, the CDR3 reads TGCGCCAGCAGCCCGGGCTCGCGGGGGCAGGGGGAGCAGTACTTC. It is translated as CASSPGSRGQGEQYF.

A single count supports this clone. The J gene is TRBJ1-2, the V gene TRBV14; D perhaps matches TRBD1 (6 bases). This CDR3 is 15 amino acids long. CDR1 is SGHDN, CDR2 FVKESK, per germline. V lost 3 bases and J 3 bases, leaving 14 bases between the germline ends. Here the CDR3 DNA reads TGTGCCAGCAGCCACGACAGGCCGGATTACTATGGCTACACCTTC. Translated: CASSHDRPDYYGYTF.

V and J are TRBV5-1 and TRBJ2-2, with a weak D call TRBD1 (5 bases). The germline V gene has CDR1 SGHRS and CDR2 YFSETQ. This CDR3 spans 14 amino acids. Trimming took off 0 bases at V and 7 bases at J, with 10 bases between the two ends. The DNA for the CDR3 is TGCGCCAGCAGCTTGGCGACAGCAAACGGGGAGCTGTTTTTT. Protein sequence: CASSLATANGELFF.

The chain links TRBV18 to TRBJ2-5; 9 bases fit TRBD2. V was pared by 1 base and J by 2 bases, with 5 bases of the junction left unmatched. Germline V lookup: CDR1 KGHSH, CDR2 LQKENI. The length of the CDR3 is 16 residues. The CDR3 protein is CASSPLKRGDQETQYF. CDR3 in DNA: TGTGCCAGCTCACCACTAAAGCGGGGGGATCAAGAGACCCAGTACTTC.

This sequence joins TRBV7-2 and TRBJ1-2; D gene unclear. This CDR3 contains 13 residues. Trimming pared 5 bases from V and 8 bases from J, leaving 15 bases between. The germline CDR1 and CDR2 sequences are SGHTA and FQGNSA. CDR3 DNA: TGTGCCAGCAGCCCGGGTCCGGAAAGAGGCTACACCTTC. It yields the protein CASSPGPERGYTF.

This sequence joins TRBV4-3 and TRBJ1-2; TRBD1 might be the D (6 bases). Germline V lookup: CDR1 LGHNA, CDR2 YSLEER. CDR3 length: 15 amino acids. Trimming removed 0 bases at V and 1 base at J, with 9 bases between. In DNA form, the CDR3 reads TGCGCCAGCAGCCAAGATACAGGGATTAACTATGGCTACACCTTC. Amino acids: CASSQDTGINYGYTF.

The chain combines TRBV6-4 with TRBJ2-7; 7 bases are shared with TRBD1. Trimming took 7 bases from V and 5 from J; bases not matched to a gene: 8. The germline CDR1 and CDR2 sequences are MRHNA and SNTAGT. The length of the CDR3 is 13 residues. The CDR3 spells CASKRQGFDEQYF. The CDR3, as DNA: TGTGCCAGCAAACGACAGGGTTTTGACGAGCAGTACTTC.

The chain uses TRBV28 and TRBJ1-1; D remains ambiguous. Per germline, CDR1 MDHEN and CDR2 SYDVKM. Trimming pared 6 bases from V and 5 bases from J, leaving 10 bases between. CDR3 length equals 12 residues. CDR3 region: CASRVARTEAFF. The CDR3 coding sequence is TGTGCCAGCAGGGTGGCTAGGACTGAAGCTTTCTTT. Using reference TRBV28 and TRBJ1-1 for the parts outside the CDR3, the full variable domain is DVKVTQSSRYLVKRTGEKVFLECVQDMDHENMFWYRQDPGLGLRLIYFSYDVKMKEKGDIPEGYSVSREKKERFSLILESASTNQTSMYLCASRVARTEAFFGQGTRLTVV.

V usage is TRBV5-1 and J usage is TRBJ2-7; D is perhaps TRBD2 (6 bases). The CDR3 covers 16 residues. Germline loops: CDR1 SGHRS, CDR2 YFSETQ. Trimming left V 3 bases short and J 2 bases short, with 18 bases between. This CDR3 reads CASSWLVGTETYEQYF. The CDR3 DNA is TGCGCCAGCAGCTGGTTGGTCGGGACTGAGACCTACGAGCAGTACTTC.

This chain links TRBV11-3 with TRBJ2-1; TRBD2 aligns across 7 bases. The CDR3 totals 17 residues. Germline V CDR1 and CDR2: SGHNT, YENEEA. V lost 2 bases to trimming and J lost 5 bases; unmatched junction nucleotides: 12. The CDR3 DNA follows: TGTGCCAGCAGCTTAAGGATGGGTTGGGGGGGGGACAATGAGCAGTTCTTC. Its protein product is CASSLRMGWGGDNEQFF. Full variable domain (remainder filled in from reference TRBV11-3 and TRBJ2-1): EAGVVQSPRYKIIEKKQPVAFWCNPISGHNTLYWYLQNLGQGPELLIRYENEEAVDDSQLPKDRFSAERLKGVDSTLKIQPAELGDSAVYLCASSLRMGWGGDNEQFFGPGTRLTVL.

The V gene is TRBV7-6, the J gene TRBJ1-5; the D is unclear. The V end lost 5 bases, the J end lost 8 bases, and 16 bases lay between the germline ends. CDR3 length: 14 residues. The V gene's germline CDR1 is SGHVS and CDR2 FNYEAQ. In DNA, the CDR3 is TGTGCCAGCAGCCCCTTCTCGGGTTTCGAGCCCCAGCATTTT. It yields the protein CASSPFSGFEPQHF.

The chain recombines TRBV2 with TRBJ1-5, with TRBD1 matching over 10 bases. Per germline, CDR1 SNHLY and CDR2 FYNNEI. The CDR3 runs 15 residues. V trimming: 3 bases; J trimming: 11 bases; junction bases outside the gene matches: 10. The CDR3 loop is CASSESGTGEGAQHF. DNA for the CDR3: TGTGCCAGCAGTGAGTCCGGGACAGGGGAGGGAGCCCAGCATTTT.

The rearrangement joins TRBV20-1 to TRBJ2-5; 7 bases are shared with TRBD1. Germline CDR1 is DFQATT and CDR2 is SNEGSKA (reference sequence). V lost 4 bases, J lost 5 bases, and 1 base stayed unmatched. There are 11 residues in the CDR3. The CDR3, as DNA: TGCAGTGCTAACAGGGGCGAGACCCAGTACTTC. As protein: CSANRGETQYF.

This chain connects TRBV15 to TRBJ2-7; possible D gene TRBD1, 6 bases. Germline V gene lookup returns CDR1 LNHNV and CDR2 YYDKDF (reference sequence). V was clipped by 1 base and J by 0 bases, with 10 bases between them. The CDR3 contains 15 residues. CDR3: CATSRGEDSSYEQYF. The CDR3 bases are TGTGCCACCAGCAGAGGTGAGGACAGCTCCTACGAGCAGTACTTC.

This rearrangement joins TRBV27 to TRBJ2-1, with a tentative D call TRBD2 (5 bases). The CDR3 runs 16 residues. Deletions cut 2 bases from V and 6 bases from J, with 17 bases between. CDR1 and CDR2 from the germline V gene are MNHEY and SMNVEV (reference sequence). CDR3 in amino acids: CASSLDRGGNPNEQFF. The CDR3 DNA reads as TGTGCCAGCAGTTTAGATCGGGGTGGAAACCCCAATGAGCAGTTCTTC.

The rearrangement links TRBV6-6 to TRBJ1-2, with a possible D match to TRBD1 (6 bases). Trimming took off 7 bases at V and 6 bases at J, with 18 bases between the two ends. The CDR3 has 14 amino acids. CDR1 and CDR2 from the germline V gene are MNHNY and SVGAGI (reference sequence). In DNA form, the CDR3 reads TGTGCCAGCACTTTCTTGGGAGGGGGGCATGGCTACACCTTC. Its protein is CASTFLGGGHGYTF.

CDR3 residues: CASSFLPTDNEQFF. Here the CDR3 DNA reads TGTGCCAGCAGCTTCCTCCCGACAGACAATGAGCAGTTCTTC. The genes are TRBV7-3 and TRBJ2-1; a weak D match, TRBD1 (5 bases). CDR1 and CDR2 (germline): SGHTA, FQGTGA. There are 14 residues in the CDR3. Trimming cost V 3 bases and J 5 bases, with 11 bases left between them.

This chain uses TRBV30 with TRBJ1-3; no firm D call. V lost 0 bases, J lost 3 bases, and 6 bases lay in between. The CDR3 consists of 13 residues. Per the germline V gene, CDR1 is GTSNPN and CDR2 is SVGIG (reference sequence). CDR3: CAWSVTRGNTIYF. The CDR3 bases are TGTGCCTGGAGTGTGACTCGTGGAAACACCATATATTTT.

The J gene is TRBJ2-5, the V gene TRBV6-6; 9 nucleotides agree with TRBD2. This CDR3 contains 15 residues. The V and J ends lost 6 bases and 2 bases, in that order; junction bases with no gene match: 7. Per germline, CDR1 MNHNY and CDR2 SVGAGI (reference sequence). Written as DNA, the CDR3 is TGTGCCAGCAGAAACAGACTAGCGGATCAAGAGACCCAGTACTTC. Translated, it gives CASRNRLADQETQYF.

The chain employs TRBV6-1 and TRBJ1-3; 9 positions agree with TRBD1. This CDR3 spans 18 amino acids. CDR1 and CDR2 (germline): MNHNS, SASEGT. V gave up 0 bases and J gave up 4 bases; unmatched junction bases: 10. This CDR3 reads CASSEAVGTGRYGNTIYF. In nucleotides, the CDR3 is TGTGCCAGCAGTGAAGCGGTGGGGACAGGGCGGTACGGAAACACCATATATTTT.

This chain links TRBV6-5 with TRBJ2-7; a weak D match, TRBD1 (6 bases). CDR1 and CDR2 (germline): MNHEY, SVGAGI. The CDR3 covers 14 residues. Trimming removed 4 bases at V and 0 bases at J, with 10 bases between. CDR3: CASSSPGHSYEQYF. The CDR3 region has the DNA TGTGCCAGCAGTTCACCGGGACACTCCTACGAGCAGTACTTC.

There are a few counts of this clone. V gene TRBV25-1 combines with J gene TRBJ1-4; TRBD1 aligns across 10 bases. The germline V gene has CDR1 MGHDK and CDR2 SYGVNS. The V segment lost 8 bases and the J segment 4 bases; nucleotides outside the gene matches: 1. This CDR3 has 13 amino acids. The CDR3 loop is CASRDRGNEKLFF. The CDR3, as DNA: TGTGCCAGCCGGGACAGGGGTAATGAAAAACTGTTTTTT.